Detailed here is one T cell receptor beta chain. Antigen specificity is unknown. This sample stems from a study of shared clonotypes between healthy human individuals. Terminally differentiated effector memory CD45RA+ cells were excluded by CCR7 positive selection of CD45RO-negative cells. Everyone who donated was a Caucasian adult who lived in Nashville, Tennessee. Assay execution proceeded at the deep level. TCRdb keeps only in-frame clones here, not all; method: immunoSEQ multiplex PCR. The top ten clones hold about 1.8% of a sample with around 1.9 million clones, 93% of them seen once. Germline V CDR1 and CDR2: SGHTA, FQGTGA. The CDR3 extends over 14 amino acids. The germline V and J ends were trimmed by 1 base and 8 bases, with 12 bases remaining between them. Study results and limitations: Several donors held roughly 5% of naive CD4 clonotypes in common.

The sequencing sample was made of naive CD8+ T cells from PBMCs. The V gene is TRBV7-3, the J gene TRBJ2-1; D is possibly TRBD1 (6 bases). This sequence was found in a man aged 18 to 30 in good health. Some clones in this sample may be carry-over from other donors' samples. The DNA for the CDR3 is TGTGCCAGCAGCTTAATTGCAGGGGACCATGAGCAGTTCTTC. Amino acids: CASSLIAGDHEQFF.